Sequencing of this T cell receptor (beta chain) was carried out in a study of Graves' ophthalmopathy and Graves' hyperthyroidism. At the level of the study: Hyperthyroidism qualified as stable when ophthalmopathy did not develop within 18 months of follow-up.

Amplified TCR beta CDR3 regions were obtained using RNA transcripts as template. HTBI primers served in a first-round RT-PCR, which a second-round multiplex PCR followed. In TCRdb, the multiplex PCR reads were re-called with MiXCR into one record per CDR3 protein. In the table there are over a million distinct CDR3 sequences, roughly 35% of which are singletons. This clonotype was observed many times. The antigen is undetermined. Study results and caveats: Detected in blood as well were most expanded thyroid clonotypes with frequency above 0.001.

Other autoimmune disease, uncontrolled infection, pregnancy and lactation led to exclusion. Germline V CDR1 and CDR2: SQVTM, ANQGSEA. V gave up 3 bases and J gave up 1 base, with 9 bases separating them. CDR3 length equals 13 residues. The chain couples TRBV29-1 to TRBJ1-1; a possible D gene is TRBD1 (5 bases). This receptor was obtained from an adult man with Graves' hyperthyroidism. The specimen sequenced was peripheral blood or thyroid tissue (not recorded which). The DNA for the CDR3 is TGCAGCGTTGAGGCCGGACAGAACACTGAAGCTTTCTTT. It yields the protein CSVEAGQNTEAFF. Full variable domain (remainder filled in from reference TRBV29-1 and TRBJ1-1): SAVISQKPSRDICQRGTSLTIQCQVDSQVTMMFWYRQQPGQSLTLIATANQGSEATYESGFVIDKFPISRPNLTFSTLTVSNMSPEDSSIYLCSVEAGQNTEAFFGQGTRLTVV.